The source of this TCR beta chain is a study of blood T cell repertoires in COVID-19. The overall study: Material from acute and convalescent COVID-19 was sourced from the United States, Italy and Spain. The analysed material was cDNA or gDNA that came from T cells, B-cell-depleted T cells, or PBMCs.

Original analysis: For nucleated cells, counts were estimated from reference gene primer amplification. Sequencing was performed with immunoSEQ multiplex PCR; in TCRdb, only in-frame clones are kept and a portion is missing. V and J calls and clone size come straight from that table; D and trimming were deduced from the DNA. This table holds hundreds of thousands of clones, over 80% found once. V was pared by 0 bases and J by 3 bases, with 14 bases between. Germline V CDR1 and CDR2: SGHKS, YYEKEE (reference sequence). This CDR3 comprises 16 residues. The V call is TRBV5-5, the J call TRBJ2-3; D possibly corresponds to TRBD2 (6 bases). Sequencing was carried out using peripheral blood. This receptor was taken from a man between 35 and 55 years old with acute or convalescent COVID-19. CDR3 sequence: CASSLVGGIGTDTQYF. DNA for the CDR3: TGTGCCAGCAGCTTGGTAGGCGGGATCGGGACAGATACGCAGTATTTT. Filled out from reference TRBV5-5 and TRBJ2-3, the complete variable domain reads DAGVTQSPTHLIKTRGQQVTLRCSPISGHKSVSWYQQVLGQGPQFIFQYYEKEERGRGNFPDRFSARQFPNYSSELNVNALLLGDSALYLCASSLVGGIGTDTQYFGPGTRLTVL.